The rows below give T cell receptor beta chains drawn from one sample of a study of blood T cell repertoires in COVID-19. Some clones are missing from TCRdb's copy, which holds only in-frame ones; the method was immunoSEQ multiplex PCR. The sample comprises fewer than 400,000 clones, about nine tenths of which are singletons, and about 4.6% rests with the top ten. The sample comprised PBMCs or T cells enriched from blood (not recorded which). All receptors come from a man aged 25 to 40 who had recovered from COVID-19. CDR3s include the opening cysteine and the closing phenylalanine or tryptophan. D genes are given only for firm matches. Clone size is shown for a subset of rows, as once, few, many or a class of expanded clone.

size: NA; J: TRBJ1-2; D: NA; V: TRBV5-5; CDR3: CASSVAGAYYGYTF; DNA: TGTGCCAGCAGCGTGGCAGGGGCCTACTATGGCTACACCTTC
size: once; J: TRBJ1-6; D: NA; V: TRBV27; CDR3: CASSLAGSYNSPLHF; DNA: TGTGCCAGCAGTTTGGCGGGCTCCTATAATTCACCCCTCCACTTT
size: NA; J: TRBJ1-3; D: TRBD1; V: TRBV5-6; CDR3: CASSKRTGNRSGNTIYF; DNA: TGTGCCAGCAGCAAGAGGACAGGGAATAGGTCTGGAAACACCATATATTTT
size: NA; J: TRBJ2-3; D: NA; V: TRBV19; CDR3: CASIGQNTDTQYF; DNA: TGTGCCAGTATCGGACAGAACACAGATACGCAGTATTTT
size: NA; J: TRBJ2-3; D: TRBD1; V: TRBV30; CDR3: CAWRRGLLADTQYF; DNA: TGTGCCTGGAGGAGGGGGCTTCTGGCAGATACGCAGTATTTT
size: NA; J: TRBJ2-3; D: NA; V: TRBV11-2; CDR3: CASGLRADTQYF; DNA: TGTGCCAGCGGTCTCAGGGCAGATACGCAGTATTTT
size: NA; J: TRBJ1-6; D: NA; V: TRBV27; CDR3: CASSPGRRVDNSPLHF; DNA: TGTGCCAGCAGCCCCGGGAGGCGGGTGGATAATTCACCCCTCCACTTT
size: once; J: TRBJ1-5; D: NA; V: TRBV5-1; CDR3: CASSVDPAGQPQHF; DNA: TGCGCCAGCAGCGTGGACCCCGCGGGGCAGCCCCAGCATTTT
size: once; J: TRBJ2-7; D: NA; V: TRBV7-8; CDR3: CASSLALRGYPDYEQYF; DNA: TGTGCCAGCAGCTTAGCCCTCAGGGGCTACCCCGACTACGAGCAGTACTTC
size: NA; J: TRBJ2-7; D: TRBD1; V: TRBV5-1; CDR3: CASSLAGQGFYEQYF; DNA: TGCGCCAGCAGCTTGGCGGGACAGGGGTTCTACGAGCAGTACTTC
size: NA; J: TRBJ2-1; D: TRBD2; V: TRBV11-2; CDR3: CASSGLAGYNEQFF; DNA: TGTGCCAGCAGCGGACTAGCGGGTTACAATGAGCAGTTCTTC
size: NA; J: TRBJ1-2; D: NA; V: TRBV6-5; CDR3: CASSSSGQNYGYTF; DNA: NA
size: NA; J: TRBJ2-7; D: TRBD2; V: TRBV5-1; CDR3: CASSSRGGESYEQYF; DNA: TGCGCCAGCAGCTCCCGGGGGGGGGAATCCTACGAGCAGTACTTC
size: NA; J: TRBJ1-2; D: NA; V: TRBV11-2; CDR3: CASSLHDRPNYGYTF; DNA: TGTGCCAGCAGCTTGCATGACAGACCTAACTATGGCTACACCTTC
size: NA; J: TRBJ2-3; D: NA; V: TRBV27; CDR3: CASSLSFGRGTDTQYF; DNA: TGTGCCAGCAGTTTATCCTTCGGCAGGGGCACAGATACGCAGTATTTT
size: NA; J: TRBJ2-2; D: TRBD2; V: TRBV7-2; CDR3: CASLLAGGLPRELFF; DNA: TGTGCCAGCCTGCTGGCGGGGGGGCTGCCCCGGGAGCTGTTTTTT
size: once; J: TRBJ1-3; D: NA; V: TRBV20-1; CDR3: CSASAPMSSGNTIYF; DNA: TGCAGTGCTAGTGCCCCCATGAGCTCTGGAAACACCATATATTTT
size: NA; J: TRBJ1-4; D: TRBD1; V: TRBV11-2; CDR3: CASRTGGTNEKLFF; DNA: TGTGCCAGCAGGACAGGGGGAACTAATGAAAAACTGTTTTTT